This TCR beta chain is drawn from a study of OX40 agonist ivuxolimab in advanced cancers. Study-wide results and caveats: Expanded clones were, on average, more numerous in CD8+ T cells than in CD4+.

From germline, CDR1 is SNHLY and CDR2 FYNNEI. The CDR3 totals 14 residues. Regarding this clone: Its antigen remains unknown. One junction end does not reproduce the germline sequence, and a read error may be involved. The sample carries other DNA sequences with the same CDR3.

Sequencing was performed with immunoSEQ multiplex PCR; in TCRdb, only in-frame clones are kept and a portion is missing. This sample has about 10,000 clones, with approximately 66% found just once. The sequenced sample was CD4+ or CD8+ T cells sorted from blood, obtained in a trial of the OX40 agonist ivuxolimab. This sequence originates from an adult with an advanced solid tumor such as melanoma, head and neck, liver or kidney cancer. The chain couples TRBV2 to TRBJ1-1; D is perhaps TRBD1 (6 bases). CDR3: CASRQGWGNTEAFF. The CDR3 DNA reads TGTGCCAGCAGGCAGGGGTGGGGAAACACTGAGGCTTTCTTT.